The 7 T cell receptor beta chains listed next were all sequenced from one sample in a study of T cell responses to AZD1222 COVID-19 vaccine. Only in-frame clones appear in the TCRdb table, and some are missing; sequencing was by immunoSEQ multiplex PCR. The data contain 95,000 to 110,000 clones, about nine tenths of them singletons. Sequenced material: peripheral blood, taken on day 0 of AZD1222 vaccination. The source is an adult in good health.

The chain uses TRBV28 and TRBJ2-1; 8 bases line up with TRBD2. Germline CDR1 reads MDHEN; CDR2 reads SYDVKM. With V trimmed by 6 bases and J by 7 bases, 11 bases remained unmatched. The CDR3 length is 15 residues. The CDR3 DNA is TGTGCCAGCAGGTACTTTAGCGGGGACTGGAATGAGCAGTTCTTC. Translated: CASRYFSGDWNEQFF.

This chain connects TRBV27 to TRBJ1-1; no reliable D call. This CDR3 comprises 13 residues. Germline V lookup: CDR1 MNHEY, CDR2 SMNVEV (reference sequence). The germline V and J ends were trimmed by 8 bases and 0 bases, with 10 bases remaining between them. CDR3 in amino acids: CASRGWVNTEAFF. In DNA, the CDR3 is TGTGCCAGCCGTGGGTGGGTGAACACTGAAGCTTTCTTT.

The chain has TRBV4-3 and TRBJ2-1; the D call may be TRBD1 or TRBD2 (5 bases each). The germline V gene encodes CDR1 LGHNA and CDR2 YSLEER. V lost 4 bases and J lost 8, with 18 bases in between. The CDR3 spans 15 residues. This chain's CDR3 is CASSPRGASGDEQFF. CDR3 in DNA: TGCGCCAGCAGCCCTCGAGGGGCGAGCGGTGATGAGCAGTTCTTC.

V usage is TRBV6-5 and J usage is TRBJ2-1, with unresolved D. This CDR3 has 14 amino acids. Trimming removed 9 bases from V and 3 bases from J, with 15 bases in between. From germline, CDR1 is MNHEY and CDR2 SVGAGI. CDR3 protein: CASNPGPYYNEQFF. The CDR3 DNA is TGTGCCAGTAATCCCGGCCCCTACTACAATGAGCAGTTCTTC.

CDR3 nucleotide sequence: TGTGCCAGCAGTGGGGTGGTGGGGTCTATCTCTGGAAACACCATATATTTT. Amino acids: CASSGVVGSISGNTIYF. The chain is built from TRBV28 and TRBJ1-3; D is uncertain. This CDR3 contains 17 residues. Germline CDR1 reads MDHEN; CDR2 reads SYDVKM. Trimming left V 5 bases short and J 0 bases short, with 17 bases between.

The V call is TRBV2, the J call TRBJ1-1; TRBD1 might be the D (6 bases). The CDR3 spans 14 residues. CDR1 is SNHLY, CDR2 FYNNEI, per germline. Trimming removed 8 bases at V and 0 bases at J, with 13 bases between. The CDR3 reads CASGLGHLNTEAFF. The CDR3 DNA reads TGTGCCAGCGGACTGGGACATTTGAACACTGAAGCTTTCTTT.

The chain links TRBV28 to TRBJ1-4; no firm D call. From germline, CDR1 is MDHEN and CDR2 SYDVKM. V was shortened by 5 bases and J by 3 bases, with 13 bases between the two germline ends. The CDR3 covers 15 residues. The CDR3 spells CASSLDFGSNEKLFF. CDR3 bases: TGTGCCAGCAGTCTCGATTTCGGGTCTAATGAAAAACTGTTTTTT.